This passage covers 22 T cell receptor beta chains from one sample sequenced in a study of T-cell reconstitution after alpha-beta-depleted transplantation in children. This sample's TCRbeta library carried unique molecular identifier barcodes. MiXCR was run by TCRdb on the PCR reads, yielding one entry per CDR3 protein. The repertoire consists of about 140,000 distinct CDR3 sequences, with about 9% occurring once and the leading ten covering roughly 20%. The sequencing here drew on PBMCs, mostly from graft donor cells, taken 180 days after TCRalphabeta/CD19-depleted stem cell transplant. The receptor set was obtained from a female patient aged 2-9 years who had a stem cell transplant for congenital amegakaryocytic thrombocytopenia, so the T cells may come from the graft donor.

The sample holds many counts of this clonotype. J is TRBJ2-1 and V is TRBV27; 9 nucleotides agree with TRBD2. The J segment lost 14 bases and the V segment lost 4 bases, leaving 12 bases of the junction unmatched. The CDR3 has 14 amino acids. From germline, CDR1 is MNHEY and CDR2 SMNVEV (reference sequence). CDR3 sequence reads: CASSYGSSGGAEFF. CDR3 nucleotides: TGTGCCAGCAGTTATGGAAGTAGCGGGGGAGCGGAGTTCTTC.

The chain has TRBV11-2 and TRBJ1-3; D is ambiguous. Germline assignment: CDR1 SGHAT and CDR2 FQNNGV. With 2 bases removed from V and 2 bases from J, the gap between germline ends came to 10 bases. The CDR3 length is 15 residues. The CDR3, as DNA: TGTGCCAGCAGCTTACGGAGATCTCCTGGAAACACCATATATTTT. Translation gives CASSLRRSPGNTIYF.

V is TRBV20-1 and J is TRBJ1-5, with 8 bases fitting TRBD1. The CDR3 loop spans 18 amino acids. V trimming: 0 bases; J trimming: 0 bases; junction bases outside the gene matches: 10. Germline CDR1 reads DFQATT; CDR2 reads SNEGSKA (reference sequence). CDR3 DNA sequence: TGCAGTGCTAGAGACGCTTCAGGGGGCTTGAATAGCAATCAGCCCCAGCATTTT. Amino acid sequence: CSARDASGGLNSNQPQHF.

This clonotype appeared many times. The rearrangement joins TRBV20-1 to TRBJ2-7; 7 positions agree with TRBD1. In germline, CDR1 is DFQATT, CDR2 SNEGSKA (reference sequence). The length of the CDR3 is 12 residues. V lost 4 bases to trimming and J lost 1 base; unmatched junction nucleotides: 1. CDR3 protein: CSAIRGSYEQYF. CDR3 nucleotide sequence: TGCAGTGCTATCAGGGGGTCCTACGAGCAGTACTTC.

This clonotype was counted at least ten times. The chain is built from TRBV10-3 and TRBJ2-3, with a tentative D call TRBD1 (6 bases). CDR1 and CDR2 from the germline V gene are ENHRY and SYGVKD. Trimming took off 5 bases at V and 2 bases at J, with 14 bases between the two ends. The CDR3 runs 15 residues. CDR3 in amino acids: CAISTGSALTDTQYF. CDR3 DNA: TGTGCCATCAGTACAGGGTCTGCCCTCACAGATACGCAGTATTTT.

This clonotype was picked up a small number of times. V usage is TRBV18 and J usage is TRBJ1-2, with D perhaps TRBD1 (6 bases). The CDR3 extends over 20 amino acids. Germline-derived CDR1 and CDR2 are KGHSH and LQKENI. The V and J ends lost 0 bases and 4 bases respectively, with 27 bases between them. Written as DNA, the CDR3 is TGTGCCAGCTCACCACCGGAAGGGGGGCCGAGCCCGACTCGTTCCTATGGCTACACCTTC. Protein: CASSPPEGGPSPTRSYGYTF.

The sample holds many counts of this clonotype. V and J are TRBV20-1 and TRBJ1-2; 9 nucleotides match TRBD1. The germline V gene encodes CDR1 DFQATT and CDR2 SNEGSKA (reference sequence). Trimming took 6 bases from V and 8 from J; bases not matched to a gene: 10. This CDR3 has 13 residues. CDR3 loop: CSATTGGSEGYTF. The DNA of the CDR3 is TGCAGTGCAACCACAGGGGGCTCTGAGGGCTACACCTTC.

In this sample, this clonotype turned up a few times. The chain recombines TRBV28 with TRBJ2-4; 9 positions agree with TRBD2. The ends lost 5 bases at V and 14 bases at J; junction bases unmatched: 13. In germline, CDR1 is MDHEN, CDR2 SYDVKM. This CDR3 has 14 amino acids. The CDR3 sequence: CASSPTVAGEGEYF. CDR3 bases: TGTGCCAGCAGTCCGACGGTAGCGGGAGAAGGGGAGTACTTC.

The chain links TRBV5-1 to TRBJ2-7; 8 nucleotides match TRBD1. This CDR3 is 16 amino acids long. CDR1 and CDR2 from the germline V gene are SGHRS and YFSETQ. The J segment lost 6 bases and the V segment lost 4 bases, leaving 15 bases of the junction unmatched. CDR3 amino acids: CASSTISGTGPSEQYF. Here the CDR3 DNA reads TGCGCCAGCAGCACAATCTCCGGGACAGGCCCATCCGAGCAGTACTTC.

V and J are TRBV5-1 and TRBJ2-7; 8 bases map to TRBD2. CDR3 length equals 13 residues. Trimming cost V 4 bases and J 10 bases; bases outside gene matches: 10. Germline loops: CDR1 SGHRS, CDR2 YFSETQ. In nucleotides, the CDR3 is TGCGCCAGCAGCGGGGGACTAGACTGGTGTCAGTACTTC. Translating it yields CASSGGLDWCQYF.

A few counts support this clonotype. The chain carries TRBV20-1 and TRBJ1-5; D gene uncertain. CDR1 and CDR2 from the germline V gene are DFQATT and SNEGSKA (reference sequence). CDR3 size: 13 residues. V was cut by 5 bases and J by 3 bases, with 11 bases left in between. The CDR3 region has the DNA TGCAGTGCTGAGGAACAGAACAATCAGCCCCAGCATTTT. Protein: CSAEEQNNQPQHF.

Of note for this clonotype: A much larger clone lies a single base off, so this may be a read error. The chain employs TRBV20-1 and TRBJ1-4, with 7 bases lining up with TRBD1. CDR3 length equals 16 residues. The germline CDR1 and CDR2 sequences are DFQATT and SNEGSKA (reference sequence). DNA for the CDR3: TGCTGTGCTAGTGGGGCATCCCGGGACAGCAAGGAAAAACTGTTTTTT. Translated, it gives CCASGASRDSKEKLFF.

This clonotype has just one count. A much larger clone sits a single nucleotide away, making a read error possible. This rearrangement joins TRBV20-1 to TRBJ2-7, with a weak D call TRBD2 (7 bases). Germline V gene lookup returns CDR1 DFQATT and CDR2 SNEGSKA (reference sequence). There are 14 residues in the CDR3. The CDR3 protein is CSVRVRGGAYEQYF. The CDR3 bases are TGCAGTGTTAGAGTAAGGGGGGGGGCCTACGAGCAGTACTTC.

Ten or more counts support this clonotype. The rearrangement links TRBV5-1 to TRBJ1-5; possibly TRBD1 for D (5 bases). The CDR3 is 14 residues long. Germline V CDR1 and CDR2: SGHRS, YFSETQ. With 0 bases removed from V and 3 bases from J, the gap between germline ends came to 7 bases. CDR3 sequence: CASSLGGDNQPQHF. The DNA for the CDR3 is TGCGCCAGCAGCTTGGGGGGGGACAATCAGCCCCAGCATTTT.

A few counts support this clonotype. This rearrangement joins TRBV27 to TRBJ2-1; TRBD1 matches 12 bases. Germline values: CDR1 MNHEY, CDR2 SMNVEV (reference sequence). The CDR3 is 15 amino acids. V trimming: 8 bases; J trimming: 7 bases; junction bases outside the gene matches: 9. The CDR3 loop is CASGSGTGGGNEQFF. The CDR3, as DNA: TGTGCCAGCGGATCCGGGACAGGGGGCGGGAATGAGCAGTTCTTC.

In the case of this clonotype: This may arise from a read error, as a much more abundant clone is one base away. The rearrangement uses TRBV3-1 and TRBJ2-3, with D perhaps matching TRBD2 (5 bases). Germline lookup yields CDR1 LGHDT and CDR2 YNNKEL (reference sequence). CDR3 length equals 13 residues. In DNA form, the CDR3 reads TGTCCCAGCAGCCCTTTAGCGCGGGATACGCAGTATTTT. This codes for CPSSPLARDTQYF.

This clonotype has only a few counts. The V call is TRBV5-1, the J call TRBJ2-7; 7 bases are shared with TRBD1. The CDR3 runs 17 residues. Germline CDR1 and CDR2: SGHRS and YFSETQ. The J segment lost 7 bases and the V segment lost 1 base, leaving 17 bases of the junction unmatched. This CDR3 is CASSLRPQQGRSEEQYF. The CDR3, as DNA: TGCGCCAGCAGCTTGCGGCCCCAACAGGGGCGCAGTGAAGAGCAGTACTTC.

This clonotype was recorded at least ten times. The chain is built from TRBV25-1 and TRBJ2-5, with a weak D call TRBD2 (5 bases). This CDR3 has 13 amino acids. Deletions cut 4 bases from V and 4 bases from J, with 10 bases between. CDR1 MGHDK and CDR2 SYGVNS come from the germline V gene. CDR3 coding DNA: TGTGCCAGCAGTGCCGGGGAGAGAGAGACCCAGTACTTC. This gives the protein CASSAGERETQYF.

The table lists this clonotype with a few counts. The chain couples TRBV12-3 or TRBV12-4 to TRBJ2-5; weak D call: TRBD2 (6 bases). The CDR3 length is 16 residues. V was trimmed by 6 bases and J by 3 bases, leaving 20 bases between them. CDR3 coding DNA: TGTGCCAGCAGCCAGGGACCTCGGACTAATGAAGAGACCCAGTACTTC. This translates into CASSQGPRTNEETQYF.

The table lists this clonotype with many counts. The chain carries TRBV5-1 and TRBJ2-1; D is unresolved. CDR3 length: 15 residues. The germline V gene has CDR1 SGHRS and CDR2 YFSETQ. V lost 0 bases and J 6 bases, leaving 13 bases between the germline ends. The CDR3 region has the DNA TGCGCCAGCAGCTTGGTTCCAGGTGCAATCAATGAGCAGTTCTTC. Amino acids: CASSLVPGAINEQFF. The full variable domain, rest sourced from reference TRBV5-1 and TRBJ2-1, is KAGVTQTPRYLIKTRGQQVTLSCSPISGHRSVSWYQQTPGQGLQFLFEYFSETQRNKGNFPGRFSGRQFSNSRSEMNVSTLELGDSALYLCASSLVPGAINEQFFGPGTRLTVL.

In its sample, this clonotype was seen many times. V usage is TRBV4-3 and J usage is TRBJ2-1; no clear D gene. The CDR3 has 13 residues. Looked up from germline, CDR1 is LGHNA and CDR2 is YSLEER. V shed 4 bases and J shed 10 bases, with 14 bases lying between them. CDR3 sequence (DNA): TGCGCCAGCAGCCCGGTTTTAAGGCAAGAGCAGTTCTTC. It yields the protein CASSPVLRQEQFF.

CDR3 amino acids: CSALLSSYNEQFF. CDR3 nucleotide sequence: TGCAGCGCCCTACTTAGCTCCTACAATGAGCAGTTCTTC. The chain recombines TRBV29-1 with TRBJ2-1; D is uncertain. Trimming cost V 7 bases and J 0 bases, with 10 bases left between them. The length of the CDR3 is 13 residues. Germline V gene lookup returns CDR1 SQVTM and CDR2 ANQGSEA.